This TCR beta chain was documented in a study of shared clonotypes between healthy human individuals. For the study at large: Researchers assigned three CD4 naive, three CD4 memory, two CD8 naive and one CD8 memory plate to each donor. Study results and limitations: Approximately 5% was the fraction of naive CD4 clonotypes found shared across four donors. Compared with memory subsets, naive subsets generally had larger estimated richness.

In the naive CD8 group, cells lacked CD45RO and were positively selected for CCR7, so terminally differentiated effector memory CD45RA+ cells were left out. Only in-frame clones appear in the TCRdb table, and some are missing; sequencing was by immunoSEQ multiplex PCR. This table holds around 700,000 clones, roughly nine tenths found once. Germline CDR1 SGHTA, CDR2 FQGTGA. CDR3 length equals 18 residues. J was trimmed by 3 bases and V by 5 bases; bases with no gene match: 15. As concerns this clone: Its antigen is undetermined.

Sequencing used naive CD8+ T cells sorted from blood. This clonotype originated in a man aged 25-45 years in good health. This chain connects TRBV7-3 to TRBJ2-1; 8 bases match TRBD2. CDR3 in amino acids: CASSLKGREDYLYNEQFF. The CDR3 nucleotides read TGTGCCAGCAGCCTAAAAGGGCGGGAGGATTACCTCTACAATGAGCAGTTCTTC.